This entry lists 23 T cell receptor beta chains sequenced from one sample in a study of identical twins. TCRdb ran MiXCR on the 5' RACE reads and lists one entry per CDR3 protein. The sample consists of roughly 250,000 distinct CDR3 sequences, more than 12% of them appearing once. The specimen sequenced was memory (CD45RO+) T cells sorted from blood. These receptors were collected from a young woman in good health.

This clonotype was seen a handful of times. The V gene is TRBV29-1, the J gene TRBJ2-2; 9 nucleotides match TRBD2. The CDR3 contains 17 residues. With V trimmed by 1 base and J by 1 base, 7 bases remained unmatched. In germline, CDR1 is SQVTM, CDR2 ANQGSEA. CDR3 sequence: CSVEGGAGGKNTGELFF. CDR3 in DNA: TGCAGCGTTGAAGGAGGAGCGGGGGGAAAGAACACCGGGGAGCTGTTTTTT.

Concerning this clonotype: One end of the junction varies from germline; a read error may be responsible. This rearrangement joins TRBV12-3 or TRBV12-4 to TRBJ1-2, with D tentatively TRBD1 (6 bases). The CDR3 consists of 11 residues. CDR3 in DNA: TGTGCCAGCAGTTTGAGGACAGCCGCTCAGTTC. Protein product: CASSLRTAAQF.

The chain couples TRBV7-2 to TRBJ1-3; D possibly corresponds to TRBD1 (6 bases). The V gene's germline CDR1 is SGHTA and CDR2 FQGNSA. The ends were cut back, 2 bases at V and 4 bases at J, with 12 bases in the middle. CDR3 length equals 15 residues. This CDR3 is CASSLNRAGGNTIYF. Here the CDR3 DNA reads TGTGCCAGCAGCTTAAACAGGGCGGGGGGAAACACCATATATTTT.

V and J are TRBV20-1 and TRBJ1-2; TRBD1 matches at 12 bases. The V gene end was trimmed by 5 bases and the J gene end by 0 bases; junction bases not matched to a gene: 4. Germline lookup yields CDR1 DFQATT and CDR2 SNEGSKA (reference sequence). The CDR3 loop spans 15 amino acids. CDR3 nucleotides: TGCAGTGCTCAGGGACAGGGGGCTGCTAACTATGGCTACACCTTC. Protein product: CSAQGQGAANYGYTF.

J is TRBJ1-2 and V is TRBV7-3; D is uncertain. The CDR3 extends over 13 amino acids. Trimming took off 5 bases at V and 2 bases at J, with 9 bases between the two ends. The V gene's germline CDR1 is SGHTA and CDR2 FQGTGA. The CDR3 loop reads CASSRFTNYGYTF. The DNA for the CDR3 is TGTGCCAGCAGCCGGTTTACAAACTATGGCTACACCTTC.

Only a few counts were recorded for this clonotype. The chain employs TRBV5-1 and TRBJ2-5; D perhaps matches TRBD2 (6 bases). In germline, CDR1 is SGHRS, CDR2 YFSETQ. CDR3 length: 15 amino acids. The V end was cut by 2 bases, the J end by 1 base, with 12 bases between. In DNA, the CDR3 is TGCGCCAGCAGCTTTGGCGCGGGGACCCAAGAGACCCAGTACTTC. Protein sequence: CASSFGAGTQETQYF.

In its sample, this clonotype was seen a few times. The chain combines TRBV7-2 with TRBJ2-7, with D perhaps TRBD2 (6 bases). Germline V lookup: CDR1 SGHTA, CDR2 FQGNSA. Trimming pared 5 bases from V and 5 bases from J, leaving 19 bases between. The length of the CDR3 is 15 residues. The CDR3: CASSRPTSYGDEQYF. DNA for the CDR3: TGTGCCAGCAGCCGTCCTACTAGCTACGGTGACGAGCAGTACTTC.

The rearrangement uses TRBV30 and TRBJ2-3; no firm D call. CDR1 and CDR2 (germline): GTSNPN, SVGIG (reference sequence). The CDR3 length is 12 residues. Between the trimmed V and J ends, which lost 0 bases and 9 bases, there was a span of 10 bases. CDR3: CAWSVVPGTQYF. CDR3 DNA: TGTGCCTGGAGTGTAGTTCCCGGCACGCAGTATTTT.

This clonotype showed up just a few times. The rearrangement uses TRBV5-6 and TRBJ2-7, with D tentatively TRBD1 or TRBD2 (5 bases each). With 4 bases removed from V and 5 bases from J, the gap between germline ends came to 19 bases. Per germline, CDR1 SGHDT and CDR2 YYEEEE. The CDR3 is 15 amino acids. CDR3 nucleotide sequence: TGTGCCAGCAGCCCTATTCCAGGGAGAGTCGACGAGCAGTACTTC. It encodes CASSPIPGRVDEQYF.

The gene calls are TRBV20-1 and TRBJ2-3; D possibly corresponds to TRBD1 (6 bases). V lost 4 bases and J lost 4, with 15 bases in between. CDR1 is DFQATT and CDR2 is SNEGSKA in the germline V gene (reference sequence). This CDR3 comprises 14 residues. The CDR3 loop is CSATLQGTSDTQYF. CDR3 sequence (DNA): TGCAGTGCTACCCTACAGGGAACATCAGATACGCAGTATTTT.

This chain uses TRBV5-1 with TRBJ2-3; D is uncertain. V lost 2 bases and J 5 bases, leaving 9 bases between the germline ends. The germline gives CDR1 SGHRS, CDR2 YFSETQ. The CDR3 consists of 13 residues. The chain's CDR3 is CASSFTLRDTQYF. The CDR3 bases are TGCGCCAGCAGCTTTACGTTGCGAGATACGCAGTATTTT.

This clonotype was picked up a small number of times. The chain links TRBV10-1 to TRBJ2-7; 11 bases fit TRBD2. J gave up 7 bases and V 4 bases, and 9 bases lay outside the gene matches. The CDR3 consists of 15 residues. Looked up from germline, CDR1 is WNHNN and CDR2 is SYGVQD (reference sequence). The CDR3 DNA is TGCGCCAGCAGTGCGGTAGCGGGAGGGCTGGGAGAGCAGTACTTC. Its protein product is CASSAVAGGLGEQYF.

Only a few counts were recorded for this clonotype. This sequence joins TRBV3-1 and TRBJ2-6; D call uncertain. The CDR3 length is 16 residues. Germline loops: CDR1 LGHDT, CDR2 YNNKEL (reference sequence). V lost 1 base and J lost 2, with 9 bases in between. The CDR3 spells CASSQVVPPGANVLTF. The CDR3 DNA follows: TGTGCCAGCAGCCAAGTGGTCCCACCTGGGGCCAACGTCCTGACTTTC. Drawing the rest from reference TRBV3-1 and TRBJ2-6, the complete variable domain is DTAVSQTPKYLVTQMGNDKSIKCEQNLGHDTMYWYKQDSKKFLKIMFSYNNKELIINETVPNRFSPKSPDKAHLNLHINSLELGDSAVYFCASSQVVPPGANVLTFGAGSRLTVL.

The genes are TRBV18 and TRBJ2-7, with 7 nucleotides matching TRBD2. After removal of 3 bases from V and 0 bases from J, the junction contained 14 bases not matched to a gene. The CDR3 extends over 18 amino acids. Germline V gene lookup returns CDR1 KGHSH and CDR2 LQKENI. The CDR3 loop reads CASSPSLGGSVNSYEQYF. For the CDR3, the DNA is TGTGCCAGCTCACCTTCCCTTGGCGGGAGCGTTAACTCCTACGAGCAGTACTTC.

The CDR3 sequence: CATSRGYGPGRSDKNIQYF. CDR3 in DNA: TGTGCCACCAGCAGAGGATACGGCCCGGGGAGGTCGGACAAAAACATTCAGTACTTC. The chain links TRBV15 to TRBJ2-4, with a tentative D call TRBD2 (6 bases). The CDR3 loop spans 19 amino acids. Trimming removed 1 base from V and 3 bases from J, with 22 bases in between. Germline lookup yields CDR1 LNHNV and CDR2 YYDKDF (reference sequence).

This clonotype has just a few counts. This chain uses TRBV2 with TRBJ1-1, with TRBD1 identical over 8 bases. The J segment lost 0 bases and the V segment lost 6 bases, leaving 6 bases of the junction unmatched. CDR1 is SNHLY and CDR2 is FYNNEI in the germline V gene. The CDR3 consists of 15 residues. CDR3 region: CASRRQGSLNTEAFF. The DNA for the CDR3 is TGTGCCAGCAGAAGACAGGGGTCCCTGAACACTGAAGCTTTCTTT.

This clonotype showed up many times. The chain couples TRBV20-1 to TRBJ1-1, with D unclear. Germline V gene lookup returns CDR1 DFQATT and CDR2 SNEGSKA (reference sequence). V was cut by 3 bases and J by 1 base, with 3 bases left in between. The CDR3 sequence is 11 residues long. In nucleotides, the CDR3 is TGCAGTGCTAGCAGGAACACTGAAGCTTTCTTT. Its protein product is CSASRNTEAFF.

This clonotype was found a few times. This rearrangement joins TRBV3-1 to TRBJ2-3, with a possible D match to TRBD2 (6 bases). V was cut by 7 bases and J by 6 bases, with 23 bases left in between. Germline CDR1 LGHDT, CDR2 YNNKEL (reference sequence). The CDR3 consists of 16 residues. CDR3 sequence (DNA): TGTGCCAGCAAACCCTGGGGCACCGCGAGCGGGGATACGCAGTATTTT. It codes for CASKPWGTASGDTQYF.

This clonotype was recorded a few times. J is TRBJ2-1 and V is TRBV19, with D uncertain. Trimming left V 5 bases short and J 4 bases short, with 6 bases between. Looked up from germline, CDR1 is LNHDA and CDR2 is SQIVND (reference sequence). The CDR3 is made up of 12 amino acids. CDR3 protein: CASSLQYNEQFF. CDR3 DNA: TGTGCCAGTAGTCTCCAGTACAATGAGCAGTTCTTC.

This clonotype was counted a few times. The chain uses TRBV21-1 and TRBJ2-7; TRBD2, the D gene given by the table, was not confirmed from the DNA. TRBV21-1 is an annotated pseudogene. CDR3 size: 13 residues. CDR3 sequence reads: CASSKWEPEGTYF. The CDR3 region has the DNA TGTGCCAGCAGCAAATGGGAACCGGAGGGTACGTACTTC.

This clonotype was seen many times. V gene TRBV5-1 combines with J gene TRBJ1-2; 8 positions agree with TRBD1. There are 13 residues in the CDR3. Germline loops: CDR1 SGHRS, CDR2 YFSETQ. The junction had 5 bases not matched to a gene; V was cut back by 2 bases and J by 8 bases. Written as DNA, the CDR3 is TGCGCCAGCAGCTTCGGACAGGGCAGCGGCTACACCTTC. It translates to CASSFGQGSGYTF.

This clonotype was counted between two and nine times. The chain combines TRBV5-1 with TRBJ2-3; 8 bases match TRBD2. V lost 4 bases to trimming and J lost 0 bases; unmatched junction nucleotides: 7. Germline V gene data show CDR1 as SGHRS and CDR2 as YFSETQ. The CDR3 length is 16 residues. The chain's CDR3 is CASSPLGGGSTDTQYF. The CDR3 DNA reads TGCGCCAGCAGCCCTCTCGGGGGGGGAAGCACAGATACGCAGTATTTT.

This clonotype showed up just a few times. V usage is TRBV9 and J usage is TRBJ1-2, with D possibly TRBD1 on 6 matching bases. V gave up 3 bases and J gave up 6 bases, with 15 bases separating them. The V gene's germline CDR1 is SGDLS and CDR2 YYNGEE. The CDR3 has 14 residues. The CDR3 DNA reads as TGTGCCAGCAGCGAAACCAGGGGTTTTGATGGCTACACCTTC. Its protein is CASSETRGFDGYTF.